The 4 T cell receptor beta chains listed next were all sequenced from one sample in a study of regulatory T cells in long-lasting Graves disease. The TCR beta library used iRepertoire HTBI primers with Arm-PCR amplification of CDR3. Via MiXCR, TCRdb re-called the multiplex PCR reads, giving one row per CDR3 protein. The table lists hundreds of thousands of distinct CDR3 sequences, around 16% of them singletons, with about 11% in the top ten. As to time point: newly diagnosed GD, antithyroid drugs for less than 3 months. PBMC-derived RNA was used for the TCR library. These data also formed part of another study, on T cells in Graves' hyperthyroidism and ophthalmopathy.

Sample: peripheral blood mononuclear cells (PBMCs), taken at new diagnosis, from a patient treated with antithyroid drugs. These receptors were obtained from a man aged 18 to 30 with Graves disease.

This chain uses TRBV6-1 with TRBJ2-5; D may be TRBD1 (7 bases). The CDR3 sequence is 15 residues long. Per germline, CDR1 MNHNS and CDR2 SASEGT. Between the trimmed V and J ends, which lost 7 bases and 1 base, there was a span of 16 bases. The CDR3 protein is CASNGPGGLQETQYF. CDR3 DNA sequence: TGTGCCAGCAATGGCCCAGGGGGGCTCCAAGAGACCCAGTACTTC.

The rearrangement joins TRBV30 to TRBJ1-1, with no clear D. Germline V gene data show CDR1 as GTSNPN and CDR2 as SVGIG (reference sequence). The CDR3 spans 14 residues. V shed 0 bases and J shed 4 bases, with 12 bases lying between them. The DNA of the CDR3 is TGTGCCTGGAGTGTAAGTGGGTCTCCCACTGAAGCTTTCTTT. This sequence encodes CAWSVSGSPTEAFF.

In this sample, this clonotype turned up a few times. The chain recombines TRBV24-1 with TRBJ1-5; D unclear. The V end lost 4 bases, the J end lost 3 bases, and 15 bases lay between the germline ends. Germline-derived CDR1 and CDR2 are KGHDR and SFDVKD. The CDR3 totals 16 residues. The chain's CDR3 is CATSERSSETNQPQHF. The CDR3 bases are TGTGCCACCAGTGAACGTAGCTCGGAGACCAATCAGCCCCAGCATTTT.

This clonotype came up many times. Relative to the germline gene, one junction end is altered; a read error may explain this. V usage is TRBV12-3 or TRBV12-4 and J usage is TRBJ2-7; D is possibly TRBD1 (6 bases). The CDR3 length is 15 residues. The CDR3 loop is CASSLGGAVTYEQYF. CDR3 sequence (DNA): TGTGCCAGCAGCTTAGGGGGAGCGGTTACCTACGAGCAGTACTTC.